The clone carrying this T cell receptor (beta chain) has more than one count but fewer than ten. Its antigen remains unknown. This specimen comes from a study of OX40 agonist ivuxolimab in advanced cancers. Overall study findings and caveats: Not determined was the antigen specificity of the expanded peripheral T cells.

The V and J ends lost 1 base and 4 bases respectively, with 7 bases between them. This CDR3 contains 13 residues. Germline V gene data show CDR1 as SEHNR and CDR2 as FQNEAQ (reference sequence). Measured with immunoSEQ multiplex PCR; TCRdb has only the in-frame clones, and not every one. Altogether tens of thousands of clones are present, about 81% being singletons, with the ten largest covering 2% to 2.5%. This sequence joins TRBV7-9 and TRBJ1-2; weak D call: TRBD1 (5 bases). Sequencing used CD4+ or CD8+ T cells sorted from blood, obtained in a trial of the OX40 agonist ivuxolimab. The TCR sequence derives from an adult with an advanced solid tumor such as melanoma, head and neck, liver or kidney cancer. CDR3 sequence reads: CASSLGQGYGYTF. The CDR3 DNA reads TGTGCCAGCAGCTTAGGGCAGGGCTATGGCTACACCTTC.